The 14 T cell receptor beta chains presented below share a single source sample, sequenced in a study of OX40 agonist ivuxolimab in advanced cancers. Sequenced by immunoSEQ multiplex PCR; TCRdb stores in-frame clones only, minus some. The table records approximately 56,000 clones, about nine tenths of them present only once. This specimen consisted of CD4+ or CD8+ T cells sorted from blood, obtained in a trial of the OX40 agonist ivuxolimab. All receptors come from an adult with an advanced solid tumor such as melanoma, head and neck, liver or kidney cancer.

V gene TRBV5-1 combines with J gene TRBJ1-3, with D perhaps matching TRBD1 (6 bases). Trimming left V 1 base short and J 2 bases short, with 10 bases between. The CDR3 runs to 15 residues. CDR1 and CDR2 from the germline V gene are SGHRS and YFSETQ. The CDR3 region is CASSLSRGPGNTIYF. CDR3 in DNA: TGCGCCAGCAGCTTGAGCAGGGGCCCTGGAAACACCATATATTTT.

The V gene is TRBV18, the J gene TRBJ1-1; D ambiguous. The germline gives CDR1 KGHSH, CDR2 LQKENI. CDR3 length: 13 amino acids. With 0 bases removed from V and 3 bases from J, the gap between germline ends came to 5 bases. This CDR3 reads CASSPPLDTEAFF. CDR3 bases: TGTGCCAGCTCACCACCCCTGGACACTGAAGCTTTCTTT.

The V gene is TRBV30, the J gene TRBJ2-7; 14 bases agree with TRBD2. Germline V lookup: CDR1 GTSNPN, CDR2 SVGIG (reference sequence). The CDR3 totals 18 residues. Unmatched junction bases numbered 19, after V lost 6 bases and J lost 6 bases. CDR3 sequence: CACSFRPGLAGARREQYF. CDR3 sequence (DNA): TGTGCCTGTTCTTTTCGCCCGGGACTAGCGGGAGCTAGGCGCGAGCAGTACTTC.

This clone is categorized as medium-sized (0.01 to 0.1%). V and J are TRBV18 and TRBJ1-1; D is ambiguous. CDR1 and CDR2 from the germline V gene are KGHSH and LQKENI. With 3 bases removed from V and 5 bases from J, the gap between germline ends came to 19 bases. The CDR3 sequence is 16 residues long. CDR3 in amino acids: CASSPNMRASETEAFF. The CDR3 DNA sequence: TGTGCCAGCTCACCCAACATGAGGGCTAGCGAAACTGAAGCTTTCTTT.

This chain joins TRBV6-1 and TRBJ1-2; D is undetermined. The CDR3 spans 12 residues. V lost 4 bases and J lost 6, with 9 bases in between. CDR1 is MNHNS, CDR2 SASEGT, per germline. The CDR3 nucleotides read TGTGCCAGCAGTGGTAACGCCAATGGCTACACCTTC. It translates to CASSGNANGYTF.

This clone was seen once. The chain carries TRBV6-1 and TRBJ2-5, with TRBD2 matching over 7 bases. Germline assignment: CDR1 MNHNS and CDR2 SASEGT. The CDR3 extends over 15 amino acids. V gave up 1 base and J gave up 6 bases; unmatched junction bases: 8. In nucleotides, the CDR3 is TGTGCCAGCAGTGAAGTGTACGGGGGGACGAAGACCCAGTACTTC. Translation gives CASSEVYGGTKTQYF.

The chain combines TRBV11-2 with TRBJ1-5, with unresolved D. With 3 bases removed from V and 1 base from J, the gap between germline ends came to 1 base. Germline CDR1 reads SGHAT; CDR2 reads FQNNGV. The CDR3 extends over 12 amino acids. The CDR3 region is CASSLSNQPQHF. The DNA for the CDR3 is TGTGCCAGCAGCTTGAGCAATCAGCCCCAGCATTTT.

The sample holds a few counts of this clone. The chain employs TRBV7-2 and TRBJ1-1, with TRBD1 matching 10 bases. This CDR3 is built from 14 residues. Germline CDR1 and CDR2: SGHTA and FQGNSA. Trimming removed 7 bases from V and 5 bases from J; junction bases left unmatched: 7. The CDR3, as DNA: TGTGCCAGCACCTTGACAGGGGGCGAGACTGAAGCTTTCTTT. Translating gives CASTLTGGETEAFF.

The genes are TRBV6-6 and TRBJ1-2; 10 positions match TRBD1. Germline V CDR1 and CDR2: MNHNY, SVGAGI (reference sequence). This CDR3 is built from 15 residues. J lost 2 bases, V lost 4 bases, and 4 bases had no gene match. The CDR3 DNA follows: TGTGCCAGCAGTTGGGACAGGGGCCCAAACTATGGCTACACCTTC. It yields the protein CASSWDRGPNYGYTF.

Only one count was recorded for this clone. The rearrangement joins TRBV28 to TRBJ1-1; D is unclear. Between the trimmed V and J ends, which lost 7 bases and 1 base, there was a span of 13 bases. The germline gives CDR1 MDHEN, CDR2 SYDVKM. The CDR3 is 14 residues long. The CDR3 protein is CASNRGRWNTEAFF. CDR3 in DNA: TGTGCCAGCAATCGGGGTAGGTGGAACACTGAAGCTTTCTTT.

The table lists this clone with a few counts. This chain links TRBV28 with TRBJ2-3; 8 nucleotides line up with TRBD2. Germline CDR1 is MDHEN and CDR2 is SYDVKM. The CDR3 sequence is 15 residues long. The J segment lost 5 bases and the V segment lost 5 bases, leaving 9 bases of the junction unmatched. CDR3 coding DNA: TGTGCCAGCAGTCCTCGGGAGGGCCGGTTAGATACGCAGTATTTT. Its translation is CASSPREGRLDTQYF. Supplemented by reference TRBV28 and TRBJ2-3, the full variable domain reads DVKVTQSSRYLVKRTGEKVFLECVQDMDHENMFWYRQDPGLGLRLIYFSYDVKMKEKGDIPEGYSVSREKKERFSLILESASTNQTSMYLCASSPREGRLDTQYFGPGTRLTVL.

The chain recombines TRBV28 with TRBJ1-1, with TRBD1 matching 7 bases. The CDR3 has 16 residues. Germline CDR1 is MDHEN and CDR2 is SYDVKM. V dropped 4 bases and J dropped 1; count of bases not matched to a gene: 9. CDR3 region: CASSSFPTGQNTEAFF. DNA for the CDR3: TGTGCCAGCAGTTCCTTTCCGACAGGGCAGAACACTGAAGCTTTCTTT.

The chain links TRBV7-2 to TRBJ2-5; 12 bases agree with TRBD2. V was pared by 5 bases and J by 1 base, with 14 bases of the junction left unmatched. Germline-derived CDR1 and CDR2 are SGHTA and FQGNSA. The CDR3 runs to 19 residues. The CDR3 region is CASSPQTSGRGGLQETQYF. CDR3 bases: TGTGCCAGCAGCCCCCAGACTAGCGGGAGAGGGGGGCTCCAAGAGACCCAGTACTTC.

The chain's CDR3 is CASGRGGTDTQYF. In DNA form, the CDR3 reads TGTGCCAGCGGGAGAGGGGGCACAGATACGCAGTATTTT. The genes are TRBV2 and TRBJ2-3; either TRBD1 or TRBD2 may fit D (5 bases each). Trimming removed 8 bases from V and 1 base from J, with 10 bases in between. The CDR3 sequence is 13 residues long. The V gene's germline CDR1 is SNHLY and CDR2 FYNNEI.